Below are 27 T cell receptor beta chains sequenced from a single sample in a study of blood T cell repertoires in COVID-19. TCRdb keeps only in-frame clones here, not all; method: immunoSEQ multiplex PCR. Counted here are roughly 110,000 clones, 85% occurring once; the ten biggest clones make up 3% to 3.5%. Sequencing input: peripheral blood. The receptors shown here come from a middle-aged man with acute or convalescent COVID-19.

The rearrangement uses TRBV24-1 and TRBJ2-5; 13 nucleotides match TRBD2. Germline trimming cut 4 bases from V and 2 bases from J; bases unmatched to any gene: 0. Germline V gene lookup returns CDR1 KGHDR and CDR2 SFDVKD. CDR3 length: 15 amino acids. The CDR3 loop reads CATSEGLAGQETQYF. The DNA for the CDR3 is TGTGCCACCAGTGAGGGACTAGCGGGGCAAGAGACCCAGTACTTC.

The rearrangement joins TRBV29-1 to TRBJ2-3; D not certain. The CDR3 consists of 14 residues. V lost 1 base and J 4 bases, leaving 12 bases between the germline ends. Germline CDR1 SQVTM, CDR2 ANQGSEA. The CDR3 DNA follows: TGCAGCGTTGAAGCGATATTGGCAGCAGATACGCAGTATTTT. It specifies CSVEAILAADTQYF.

The gene calls are TRBV5-1 and TRBJ2-7, with D maybe TRBD1 (5 bases). Germline lookup yields CDR1 SGHRS and CDR2 YFSETQ. The V end lost 0 bases, the J end lost 6 bases, and 16 bases lay between the germline ends. This CDR3 is 15 amino acids long. The DNA of the CDR3 is TGCGCCAGCAGCTTGGAGGCAGACCCAAGGGGCGAGCAGTACTTC. Amino acid sequence: CASSLEADPRGEQYF.

This chain uses TRBV18 with TRBJ2-3; TRBD2 might be the D (5 bases). V was cut by 6 bases and J by 5 bases, with 12 bases left in between. CDR3 length: 13 residues. Germline V gene data show CDR1 as KGHSH and CDR2 as LQKENI. CDR3 amino acids: CASSPPEGDTQYF. The CDR3 coding sequence is TGTGCCAGCTCGCCCCCTGAGGGAGATACGCAGTATTTT.

The chain combines TRBV7-2 with TRBJ2-7; TRBD2 matches 14 bases. Germline V gene sequence: CDR1 SGHTA, CDR2 FQGNSA. The CDR3 loop spans 16 amino acids. V trimming: 8 bases; J trimming: 6 bases; junction bases outside the gene matches: 12. The CDR3 here is CASWTSGGPGQSEQYF. DNA of the CDR3: TGTGCCAGCTGGACTAGCGGGGGGCCGGGTCAATCCGAGCAGTACTTC.

The rearrangement joins TRBV6-5 to TRBJ1-5; 10 bases map to TRBD1. The ends lost 6 bases at V and 5 bases at J; junction bases unmatched: 7. CDR1 is MNHEY, CDR2 SVGAGI, per germline. The CDR3 contains 15 residues. The CDR3, as DNA: TGTGCCAGCAGCAGAAGACAGGGGGCTCATCAGCCCCAGCATTTT. This sequence encodes CASSRRQGAHQPQHF.

V and J are TRBV5-1 and TRBJ1-1; 8 bases match TRBD1. The CDR3 extends over 17 amino acids. The J segment lost 5 bases and the V segment lost 0 bases, leaving 12 bases of the junction unmatched. Germline-derived CDR1 and CDR2 are SGHRS and YFSETQ. CDR3 sequence: CASSLDPPGQGGTEAFF. CDR3 coding DNA: TGCGCCAGCAGCTTGGATCCGCCCGGACAGGGTGGGACTGAAGCTTTCTTT.

A few counts support this clone. V is TRBV2 and J is TRBJ2-5; 7 bases line up with TRBD1. The CDR3 extends over 15 amino acids. Germline CDR1 and CDR2: SNHLY and FYNNEI. V lost 5 bases, J lost 0 bases, and 6 bases stayed unmatched. CDR3 region: CASSRDREYQETQYF. For the CDR3, the DNA is TGTGCCAGCAGTCGGGACAGAGAGTACCAAGAGACCCAGTACTTC.

This clone was seen a single time. J is TRBJ1-3 and V is TRBV19, with D unresolved. With 6 bases removed from V and 4 bases from J, the gap between germline ends came to 13 bases. Germline-derived CDR1 and CDR2 are LNHDA and SQIVND (reference sequence). The CDR3 spans 14 residues. CDR3 sequence reads: CASSLNERGNTIYF. The CDR3 nucleotides are TGTGCCAGTAGCCTGAATGAACGGGGAAACACCATATATTTT. The variable domain in full, completed from reference TRBV19 and TRBJ1-3, reads DGGITQSPKYLFRKEGQNVTLSCEQNLNHDAMYWYRQDPGQGLRLIYYSQIVNDFQKGDIAEGYSVSREKKESFPLTVTSAQKNPTAFYLCASSLNERGNTIYFGEGSWLTVV.

CDR3 sequence (DNA): TGTGCCAGCAGTGACTTTCCCCGCCGGACAGGGAGCCGGGGGGCCAACGTCCTGACTTTC. It codes for CASSDFPRRTGSRGANVLTF. The chain recombines TRBV6-1 with TRBJ2-6, with 8 bases fitting TRBD1. After removal of 3 bases from V and 4 bases from J, the junction contained 17 bases not matched to a gene. This CDR3 contains 20 residues. CDR1 and CDR2 (germline): MNHNS, SASEGT.

This clone turned up a few times. The rearrangement joins TRBV25-1 to TRBJ2-7; 11 bases fit TRBD1. CDR1 is MGHDK and CDR2 is SYGVNS in the germline V gene. The CDR3 has 15 amino acids. Trimming cost V 1 base and J 5 bases; bases outside gene matches: 4. The DNA of the CDR3 is TGTGCCAGCAGTGAATGGGACAGGGGGTCCGACGAGCAGTACTTC. Amino acid sequence: CASSEWDRGSDEQYF.

This chain joins TRBV30 and TRBJ2-1, with D maybe TRBD1 (6 bases). This CDR3 comprises 12 residues. Trimming took off 8 bases at V and 6 bases at J, with 14 bases between the two ends. The germline V gene encodes CDR1 GTSNPN and CDR2 SVGIG (reference sequence). The CDR3 sequence: CARDNSLNEQFF. CDR3 nucleotide sequence: TGTGCCAGGGACAATTCCCTCAATGAGCAGTTCTTC.

This rearrangement joins TRBV6-2 or TRBV6-3 to TRBJ1-5; no firm D call. V was trimmed by 1 base and J by 1 base, leaving 11 bases between them. This CDR3 is 16 amino acids long. Germline V gene lookup returns CDR1 MNHEY and CDR2 SVGEGT. The CDR3 loop is CASSYWWRQSNQPQHF. CDR3 coding DNA: TGTGCCAGCAGTTACTGGTGGCGGCAAAGCAATCAGCCCCAGCATTTT.

The chain carries TRBV7-9 and TRBJ2-2; 8 nucleotides line up with TRBD2. Germline V lookup: CDR1 SEHNR, CDR2 FQNEAQ (reference sequence). The CDR3 is made up of 15 amino acids. With 5 bases clipped from V and 4 bases from J, the junction kept 6 bases outside the gene matches. For the CDR3, the DNA is TGTGCCAGCAGCCCGGGTAGCGGGGCCACCGGGGAGCTGTTTTTT. Translating gives CASSPGSGATGELFF.

The rearrangement joins TRBV5-1 to TRBJ2-2; D may be TRBD1 (5 bases). Germline lookup yields CDR1 SGHRS and CDR2 YFSETQ. Trimming removed 4 bases from V and 3 bases from J, with 16 bases in between. CDR3 length: 16 residues. The CDR3 region has the DNA TGCGCCAGCAGCGCCCACGCGATACAGGACACCGGGGAGCTGTTTTTT. Translating it yields CASSAHAIQDTGELFF.

The V call is TRBV2, the J call TRBJ2-7; D is possibly TRBD2 (5 bases). Germline CDR1 and CDR2: SNHLY and FYNNEI. V lost 8 bases and J lost 2, with 16 bases in between. The CDR3 length is 14 residues. The CDR3 DNA reads TGTGCCAGCCGACCAACCGGAGGAGCCTACGAGCAGTACTTC. Translation gives CASRPTGGAYEQYF.

The chain couples TRBV7-2 to TRBJ2-7, with 9 bases identical to TRBD2. The CDR3 length is 17 residues. Per the germline V gene, CDR1 is SGHTA and CDR2 is FQGNSA. The V and J ends lost 5 bases and 3 bases, in that order; junction bases with no gene match: 14. For the CDR3, the DNA is TGTGCCAGCAGCGAGAGAGGGCTAGCGGGGATCATCTACGAGCAGTACTTC. Translating gives CASSERGLAGIIYEQYF.

The V call is TRBV15, the J call TRBJ2-3; the D gene is possibly TRBD2 (6 bases). CDR1 and CDR2 (germline): LNHNV, YYDKDF (reference sequence). V lost 1 base and J lost 1, with 12 bases in between. The CDR3 runs to 16 residues. The DNA of the CDR3 is TGTGCCACCAGCAGAGCTCGAGGAGGGGGCACAGATACGCAGTATTTT. The encoded protein is CATSRARGGGTDTQYF.

The sample holds one count of this clone. The chain employs TRBV27 and TRBJ1-2; TRBD1 is a possible D gene (6 bases). From germline, CDR1 is MNHEY and CDR2 SMNVEV (reference sequence). CDR3 length equals 18 residues. Trimming left V 7 bases short and J 4 bases short, with 28 bases between. The CDR3 region is CASTRAGGEAINSYGYTF. The CDR3, as DNA: TGTGCCAGCACCCGGGCGGGGGGCGAGGCAATAAATAGCTATGGCTACACCTTC.

The chain combines TRBV3-1 (or the pseudogene TRBV3-2) with TRBJ2-7; D is unclear. Germline CDR1 and CDR2: LGHDT and YNNKEL (reference sequence). The CDR3 consists of 13 residues. Trimming removed 1 base at V and 7 bases at J, with 11 bases between. Written as DNA, the CDR3 is TGTGCCAGCAGCCAAGGACACGATCAGGAGCAGTACTTC. Translated, it gives CASSQGHDQEQYF.

The chain is built from TRBV7-9 and TRBJ2-1; 7 bases are shared with TRBD2. Per germline, CDR1 SEHNR and CDR2 FQNEAQ (reference sequence). CDR3 size: 16 residues. J was trimmed by 7 bases and V by 2 bases; bases with no gene match: 11. The CDR3 nucleotides read TGTGCCAGCAGCTTACCGGGGGGTCCTGACTCAAATGAGCAGTTCTTC. It translates to CASSLPGGPDSNEQFF.

CDR3 coding DNA: TGTGCCACCAGTGACCCCGGGCAGGGGAACACCGGGGAGCTGTTTTTT. Protein sequence: CATSDPGQGNTGELFF. The rearrangement uses TRBV24-1 and TRBJ2-2; perhaps TRBD1 as D (5 bases). The CDR3 runs to 16 residues. Trimming stripped 4 bases from V and 1 base from J, with 12 bases between. The germline gives CDR1 KGHDR, CDR2 SFDVKD.

For this clone: Mismatch with germline at one junction end may stem from a read error. This chain joins TRBV7-2 and TRBJ2-3; 7 nucleotides match TRBD1. The germline V gene has CDR1 SGHTA and CDR2 FQGNSA. This CDR3 comprises 15 residues. The CDR3 nucleotides are TGTGCCAGCAGCCGGAGTCTTTTAGGGACAGACACGCAGTATTTT. This gives the protein CASSRSLLGTDTQYF.

The chain recombines TRBV10-3 with TRBJ2-7; D may be TRBD2 (5 bases). Trimming stripped 4 bases from V and 3 bases from J, with 10 bases between. The CDR3 totals 13 residues. Germline V gene data show CDR1 as ENHRY and CDR2 as SYGVKD. The CDR3 reads CAISAGLSYEQYF. The DNA of the CDR3 is TGTGCCATCAGTGCGGGGTTAAGCTACGAGCAGTACTTC.

V is TRBV14 and J is TRBJ2-1, with 7 bases lining up with TRBD1. V lost 4 bases and J lost 3; bases outside the gene matches: 3. Germline V gene data show CDR1 as SGHDN and CDR2 as FVKESK. The CDR3 has 14 amino acids. CDR3 residues: CASSLTGVYNEQFF. The CDR3 DNA is TGTGCCAGCAGCCTAACAGGGGTCTACAATGAGCAGTTCTTC.

CDR3 nucleotide sequence: TGCGCCAGCAGCCAGAACCCCGGGGGGTACGAGCAGTACTTC. It yields the protein CASSQNPGGYEQYF. The J gene is TRBJ2-7, the V gene TRBV4-1; TRBD2 matches at 7 bases. Germline loops: CDR1 MGHRA, CDR2 YSYEKL. V was clipped by 3 bases and J by 4 bases; unmatched bases: 6. The CDR3 consists of 14 residues.

The gene calls are TRBV7-9 and TRBJ1-2; D ambiguous. V was cut by 2 bases and J by 6 bases, with 7 bases left in between. The CDR3 has 12 amino acids. CDR1 is SEHNR, CDR2 FQNEAQ, per germline (reference sequence). The CDR3 region is CASSLISDGYTF. In DNA form, the CDR3 reads TGTGCCAGCAGCTTAATAAGCGATGGCTACACCTTC.